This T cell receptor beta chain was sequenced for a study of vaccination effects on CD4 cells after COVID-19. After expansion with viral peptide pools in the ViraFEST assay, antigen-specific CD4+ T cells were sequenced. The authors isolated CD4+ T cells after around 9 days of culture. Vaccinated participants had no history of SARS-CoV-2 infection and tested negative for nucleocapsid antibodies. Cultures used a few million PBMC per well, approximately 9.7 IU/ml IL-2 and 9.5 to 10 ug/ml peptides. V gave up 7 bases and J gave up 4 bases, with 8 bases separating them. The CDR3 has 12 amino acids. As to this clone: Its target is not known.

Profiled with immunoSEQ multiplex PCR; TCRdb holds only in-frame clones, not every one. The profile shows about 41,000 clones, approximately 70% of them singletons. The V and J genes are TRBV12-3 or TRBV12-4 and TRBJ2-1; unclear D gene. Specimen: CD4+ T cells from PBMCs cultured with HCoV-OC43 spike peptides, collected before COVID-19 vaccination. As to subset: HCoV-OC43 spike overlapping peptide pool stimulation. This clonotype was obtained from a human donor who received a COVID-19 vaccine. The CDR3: CASTHGYNEQFF. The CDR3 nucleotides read TGTGCCAGCACCCACGGGTACAATGAGCAGTTCTTC.